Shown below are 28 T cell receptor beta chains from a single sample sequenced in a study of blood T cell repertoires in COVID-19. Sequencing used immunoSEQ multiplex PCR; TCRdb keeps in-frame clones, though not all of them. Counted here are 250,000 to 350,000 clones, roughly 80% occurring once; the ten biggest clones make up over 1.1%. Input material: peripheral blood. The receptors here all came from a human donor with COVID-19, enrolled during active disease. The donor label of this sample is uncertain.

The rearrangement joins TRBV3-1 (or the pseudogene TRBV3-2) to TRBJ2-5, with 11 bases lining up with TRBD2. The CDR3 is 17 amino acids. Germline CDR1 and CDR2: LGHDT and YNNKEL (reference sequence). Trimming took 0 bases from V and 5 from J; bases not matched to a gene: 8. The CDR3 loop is CASSQDLSSGRRETQYF. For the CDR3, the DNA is TGTGCCAGCAGCCAAGATCTGTCTAGCGGGAGGAGGGAGACCCAGTACTTC.

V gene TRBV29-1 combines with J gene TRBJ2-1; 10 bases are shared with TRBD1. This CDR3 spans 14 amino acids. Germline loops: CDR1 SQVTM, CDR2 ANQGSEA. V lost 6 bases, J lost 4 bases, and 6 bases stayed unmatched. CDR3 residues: CSVDGTGAYNEQFF. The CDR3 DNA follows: TGCAGCGTCGACGGGACAGGGGCGTACAATGAGCAGTTCTTC.

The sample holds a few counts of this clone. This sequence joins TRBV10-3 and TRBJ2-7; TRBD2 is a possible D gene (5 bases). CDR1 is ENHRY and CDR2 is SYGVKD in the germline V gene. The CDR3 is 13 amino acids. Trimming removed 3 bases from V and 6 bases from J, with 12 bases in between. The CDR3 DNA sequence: TGTGCCATCAGTGACTTCGAGGGTGGCGAGCAGTACTTC. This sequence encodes CAISDFEGGEQYF.

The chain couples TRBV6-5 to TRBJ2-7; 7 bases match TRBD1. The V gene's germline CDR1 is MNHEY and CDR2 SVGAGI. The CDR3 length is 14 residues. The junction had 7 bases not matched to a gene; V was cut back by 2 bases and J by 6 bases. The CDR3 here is CASSYPDRAGEQYF. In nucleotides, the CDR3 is TGTGCCAGCAGTTACCCCGACAGGGCGGGCGAGCAGTACTTC.

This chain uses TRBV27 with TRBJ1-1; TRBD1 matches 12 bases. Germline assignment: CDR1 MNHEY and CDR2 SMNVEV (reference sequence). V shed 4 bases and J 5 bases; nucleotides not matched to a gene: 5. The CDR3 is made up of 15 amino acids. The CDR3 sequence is CASSWQGQGATEAFF. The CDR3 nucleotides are TGTGCCAGCAGTTGGCAGGGACAGGGGGCGACTGAAGCTTTCTTT.

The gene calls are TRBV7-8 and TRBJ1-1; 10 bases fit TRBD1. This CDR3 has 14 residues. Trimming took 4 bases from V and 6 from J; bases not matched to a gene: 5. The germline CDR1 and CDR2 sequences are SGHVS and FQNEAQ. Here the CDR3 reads CASSSRQGAAEAFF. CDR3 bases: TGTGCCAGCAGCTCACGACAGGGGGCTGCTGAAGCTTTCTTT.

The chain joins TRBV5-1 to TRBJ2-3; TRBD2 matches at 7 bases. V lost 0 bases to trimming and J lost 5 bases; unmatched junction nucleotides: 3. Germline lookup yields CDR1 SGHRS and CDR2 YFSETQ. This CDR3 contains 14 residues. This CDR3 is CASSLVVAGDTQYF. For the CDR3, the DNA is TGCGCCAGCAGCTTGGTGGTAGCGGGAGATACGCAGTATTTT.

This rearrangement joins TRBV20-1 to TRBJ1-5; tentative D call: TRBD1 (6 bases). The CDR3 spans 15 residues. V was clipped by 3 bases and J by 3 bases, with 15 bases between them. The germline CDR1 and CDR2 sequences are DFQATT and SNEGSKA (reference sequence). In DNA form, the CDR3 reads TGCAGTGCTAGTGTATGGGACATGGACAATCAGCCCCAGCATTTT. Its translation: CSASVWDMDNQPQHF.

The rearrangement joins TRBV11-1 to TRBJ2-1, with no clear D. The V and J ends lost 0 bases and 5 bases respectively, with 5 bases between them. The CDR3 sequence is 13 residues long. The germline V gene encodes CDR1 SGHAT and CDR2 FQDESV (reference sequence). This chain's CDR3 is CASSLAPNNEQFF. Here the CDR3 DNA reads TGTGCCAGCAGCTTAGCCCCTAACAATGAGCAGTTCTTC.

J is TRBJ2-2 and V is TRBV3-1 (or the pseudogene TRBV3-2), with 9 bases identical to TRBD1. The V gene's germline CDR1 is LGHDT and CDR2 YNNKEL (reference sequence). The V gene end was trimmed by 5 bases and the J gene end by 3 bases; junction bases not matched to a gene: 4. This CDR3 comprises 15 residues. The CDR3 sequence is CASSFDRGDTGELFF. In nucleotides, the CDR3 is TGTGCCAGCAGCTTCGACAGGGGGGACACCGGGGAGCTGTTTTTT.

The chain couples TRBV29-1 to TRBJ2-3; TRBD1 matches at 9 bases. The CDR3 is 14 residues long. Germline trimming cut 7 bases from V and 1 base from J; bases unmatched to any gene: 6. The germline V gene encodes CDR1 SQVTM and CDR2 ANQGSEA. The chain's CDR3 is CSATRDRGTDTQYF. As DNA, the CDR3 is TGCAGCGCCACCCGGGACAGGGGCACAGATACGCAGTATTTT.

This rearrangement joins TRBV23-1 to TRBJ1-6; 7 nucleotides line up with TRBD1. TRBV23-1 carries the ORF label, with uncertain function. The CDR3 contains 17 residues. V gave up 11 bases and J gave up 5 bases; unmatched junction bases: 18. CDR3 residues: CAGMTGFMRFNNSPLHF. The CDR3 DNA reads TGCGCCGGTATGACAGGGTTTATGAGGTTTAATAATTCACCCCTCCACTTT.

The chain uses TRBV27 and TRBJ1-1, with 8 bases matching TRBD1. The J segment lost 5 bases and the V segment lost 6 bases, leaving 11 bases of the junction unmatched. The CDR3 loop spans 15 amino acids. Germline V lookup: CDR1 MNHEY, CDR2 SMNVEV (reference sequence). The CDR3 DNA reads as TGTGCCAGCAGCTTCCAGGGGGCATTTGGGACTGAAGCTTTCTTT. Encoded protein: CASSFQGAFGTEAFF.

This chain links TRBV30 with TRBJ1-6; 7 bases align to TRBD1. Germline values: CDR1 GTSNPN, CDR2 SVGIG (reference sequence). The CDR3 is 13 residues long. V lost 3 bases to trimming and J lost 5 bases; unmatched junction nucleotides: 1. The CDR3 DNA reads TGTGCCTGGAGCGGGACAGATAATTCACCCCTCCACTTT. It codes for CAWSGTDNSPLHF.

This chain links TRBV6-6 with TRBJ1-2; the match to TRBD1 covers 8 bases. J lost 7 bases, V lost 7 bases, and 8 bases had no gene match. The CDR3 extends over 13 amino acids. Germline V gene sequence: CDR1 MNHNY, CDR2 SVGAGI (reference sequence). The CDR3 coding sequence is TGTGCCAGCACCCCGGACAGGGAAATTGGCTACACCTTC. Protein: CASTPDREIGYTF.

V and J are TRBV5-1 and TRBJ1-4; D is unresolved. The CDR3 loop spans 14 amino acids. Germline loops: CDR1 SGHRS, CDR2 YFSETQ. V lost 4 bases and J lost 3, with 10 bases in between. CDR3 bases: TGCGCCAGCAGCGAGAGCGGAGCTAATGAAAAACTGTTTTTT. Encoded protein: CASSESGANEKLFF.

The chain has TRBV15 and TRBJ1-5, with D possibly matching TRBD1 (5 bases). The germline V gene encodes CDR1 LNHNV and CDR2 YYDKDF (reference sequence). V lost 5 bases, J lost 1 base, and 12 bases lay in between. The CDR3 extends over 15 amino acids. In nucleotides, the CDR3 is TGTGCCACCAGCCGAGGCGGGGGAAGCAATCAGCCCCAGCATTTT. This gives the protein CATSRGGGSNQPQHF.

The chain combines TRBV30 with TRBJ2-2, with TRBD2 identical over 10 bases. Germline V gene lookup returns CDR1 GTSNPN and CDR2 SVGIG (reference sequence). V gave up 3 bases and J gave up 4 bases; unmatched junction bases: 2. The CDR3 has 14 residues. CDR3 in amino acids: CAWRSGRVTGELFF. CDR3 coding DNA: TGTGCCTGGAGGAGCGGGAGGGTCACCGGGGAGCTGTTTTTT.

The DNA for the CDR3 is TGTGCCAGCAGCGCGAGGGACAGAGCCTACGAGCAGTACTTC. Translation: CASSARDRAYEQYF. The V gene is TRBV7-8, the J gene TRBJ2-7; 7 bases fit TRBD1. V shed 5 bases, J shed 2 bases, and the junction held 6 bases outside the gene matches. Germline V gene lookup returns CDR1 SGHVS and CDR2 FQNEAQ. The CDR3 is made up of 14 amino acids.

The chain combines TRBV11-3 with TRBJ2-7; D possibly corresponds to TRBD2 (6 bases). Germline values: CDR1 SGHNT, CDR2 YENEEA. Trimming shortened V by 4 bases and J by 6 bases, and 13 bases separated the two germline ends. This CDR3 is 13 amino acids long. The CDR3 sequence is CASSSTRLGEQYF. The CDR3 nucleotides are TGTGCCAGCAGCTCGACTAGGCTCGGCGAGCAGTACTTC.

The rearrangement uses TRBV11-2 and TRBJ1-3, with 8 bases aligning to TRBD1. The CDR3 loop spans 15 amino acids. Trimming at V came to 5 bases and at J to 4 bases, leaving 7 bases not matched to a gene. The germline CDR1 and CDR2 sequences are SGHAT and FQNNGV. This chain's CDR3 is CASSQTGVDGNTIYF. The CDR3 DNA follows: TGTGCCAGCAGCCAGACAGGGGTCGACGGAAACACCATATATTTT.

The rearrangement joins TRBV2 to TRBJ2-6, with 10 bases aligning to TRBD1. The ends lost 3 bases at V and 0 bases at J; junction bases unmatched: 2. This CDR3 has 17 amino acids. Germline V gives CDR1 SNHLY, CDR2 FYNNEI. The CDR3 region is CASSEGQGNSGANVLTF. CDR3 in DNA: TGTGCCAGCAGTGAGGGACAGGGGAACTCTGGGGCCAACGTCCTGACTTTC.

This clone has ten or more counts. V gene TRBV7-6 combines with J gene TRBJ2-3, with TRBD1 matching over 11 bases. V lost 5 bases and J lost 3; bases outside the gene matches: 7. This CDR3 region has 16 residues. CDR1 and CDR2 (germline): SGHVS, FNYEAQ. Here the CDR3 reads CASSRRGTGGTDTQYF. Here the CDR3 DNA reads TGTGCCAGCAGCCGAAGGGGGACAGGGGGAACAGATACGCAGTATTTT.

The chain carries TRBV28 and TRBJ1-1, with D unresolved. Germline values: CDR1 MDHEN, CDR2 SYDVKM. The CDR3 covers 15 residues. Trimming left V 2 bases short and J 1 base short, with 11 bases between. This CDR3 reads CASSLLVAPNTEAFF. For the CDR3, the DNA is TGTGCCAGCAGTTTACTAGTGGCCCCGAACACTGAAGCTTTCTTT.

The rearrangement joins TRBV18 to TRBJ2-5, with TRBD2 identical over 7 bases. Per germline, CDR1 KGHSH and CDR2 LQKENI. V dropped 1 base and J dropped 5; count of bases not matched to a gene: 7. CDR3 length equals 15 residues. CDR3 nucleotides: TGTGCCAGCTCACCACGGGCCTTAGCGGGTGAGACCCAGTACTTC. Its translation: CASSPRALAGETQYF.

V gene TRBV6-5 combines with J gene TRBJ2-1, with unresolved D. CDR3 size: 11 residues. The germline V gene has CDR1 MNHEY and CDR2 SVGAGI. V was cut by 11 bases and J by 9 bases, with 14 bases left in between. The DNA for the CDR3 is TGTGCCTGCGACTTGGAGATTGAGCAGTTCTTC. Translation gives CACDLEIEQFF.

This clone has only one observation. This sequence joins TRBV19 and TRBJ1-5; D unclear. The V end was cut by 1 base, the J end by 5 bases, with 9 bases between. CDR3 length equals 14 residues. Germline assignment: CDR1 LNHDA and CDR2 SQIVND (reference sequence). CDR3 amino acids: CASSIGPEDQPQHF. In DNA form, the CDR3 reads TGTGCCAGTAGTATAGGTCCAGAGGATCAGCCCCAGCATTTT.

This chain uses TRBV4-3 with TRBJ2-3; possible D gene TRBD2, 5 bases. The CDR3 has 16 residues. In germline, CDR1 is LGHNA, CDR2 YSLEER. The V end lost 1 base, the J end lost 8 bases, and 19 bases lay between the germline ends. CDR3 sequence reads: CASSQGGSALQGTQYF. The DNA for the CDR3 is TGCGCCAGCAGCCAAGGGGGTAGCGCCCTACAAGGTACGCAGTATTTT.